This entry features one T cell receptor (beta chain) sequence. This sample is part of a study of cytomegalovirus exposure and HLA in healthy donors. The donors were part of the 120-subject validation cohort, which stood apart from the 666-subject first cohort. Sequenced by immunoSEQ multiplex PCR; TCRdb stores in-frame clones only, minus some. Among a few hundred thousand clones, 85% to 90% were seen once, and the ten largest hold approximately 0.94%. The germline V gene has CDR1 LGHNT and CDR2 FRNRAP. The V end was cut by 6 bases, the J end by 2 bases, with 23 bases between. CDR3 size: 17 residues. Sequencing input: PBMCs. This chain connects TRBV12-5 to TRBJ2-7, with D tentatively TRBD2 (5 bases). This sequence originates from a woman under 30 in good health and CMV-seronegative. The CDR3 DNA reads TGTGCTAGTGGCGGGGATACGCAGGCCGCGATCGCCTACGAGCAGTACTTC. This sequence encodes CASGGDTQAAIAYEQYF.